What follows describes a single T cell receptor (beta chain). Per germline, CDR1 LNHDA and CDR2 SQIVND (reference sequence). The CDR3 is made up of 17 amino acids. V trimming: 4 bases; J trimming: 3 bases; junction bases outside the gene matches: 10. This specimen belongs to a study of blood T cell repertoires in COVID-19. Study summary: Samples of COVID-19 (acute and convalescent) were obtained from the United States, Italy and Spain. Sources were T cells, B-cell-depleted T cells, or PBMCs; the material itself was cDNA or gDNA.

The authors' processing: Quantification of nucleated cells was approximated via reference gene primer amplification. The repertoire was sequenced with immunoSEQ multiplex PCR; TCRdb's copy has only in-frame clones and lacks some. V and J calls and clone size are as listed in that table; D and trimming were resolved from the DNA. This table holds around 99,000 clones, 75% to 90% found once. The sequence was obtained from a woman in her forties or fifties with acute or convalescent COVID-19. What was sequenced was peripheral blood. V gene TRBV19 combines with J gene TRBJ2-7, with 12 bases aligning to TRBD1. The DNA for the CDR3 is TGTGCCAGTAGTACCCGCGGGACAGGGGGCGCCCTCTACGAGCAGTACTTC. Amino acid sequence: CASSTRGTGGALYEQYF.